These T cell receptor beta chains were read from a single sample in a study of early T cells in non-severe SARS-CoV-2 infection. TCRdb passed the 5' RACE reads through MiXCR, listing each CDR3 protein once. The table includes 70,000 to 95,000 distinct CDR3 sequences, more than 13% detected once. Material for sequencing was whole blood. These receptors were collected from an adult who was a healthcare worker with PCR-confirmed SARS-CoV-2 infection or an uninfected control (not recorded which). CDR3s include the opening cysteine and the closing phenylalanine or tryptophan. The D gene is left open where the match is weak. Only part of the rows carry a size: once, few, many, or a class if the clone is expanded.

abundance: .
d_gene: .
v_gene: TRBV29-1
j_gene: TRBJ1-1
CDR3aa: CSAAGGLNTEAFF
CDR3nt: TGCAGCGCCGCGGGGGGCTTGAACACTGAAGCTTTCTTT

abundance: .
d_gene: .
v_gene: TRBV5-1
j_gene: TRBJ2-3
CDR3aa: CASSLVGVGPRVDTQYF
CDR3nt: TGCGCCAGCAGCTTGGTCGGAGTTGGCCCCCGGGTGGATACGCAGTATTTT

abundance: many
d_gene: .
v_gene: TRBV10-3
j_gene: TRBJ2-3
CDR3aa: CATRPSTGSSTDTQYF
CDR3nt: TGTGCCACCCGCCCGTCCACGGGGTCTAGCACAGATACGCAGTATTTT

abundance: few
d_gene: TRBD1
v_gene: TRBV3-1
j_gene: TRBJ2-7
CDR3aa: CASRQTGTGYEQYF
CDR3nt: TGTGCCAGCAGACAAACCGGGACAGGCTACGAGCAGTACTTC

abundance: few
d_gene: TRBD2
v_gene: TRBV20-1
j_gene: TRBJ2-3
CDR3aa: CSAPPASGGRDTQYF
CDR3nt: TGCAGTGCTCCCCCGGCTAGCGGGGGCCGTGATACGCAGTATTTT

abundance: few
d_gene: .
v_gene: TRBV4-1
j_gene: TRBJ1-3
CDR3aa: CASSSERVSEGNTIYF
CDR3nt: TGCGCCAGCAGCTCCGAGCGCGTGTCGGAAGGAAACACCATATATTTT

abundance: few
d_gene: .
v_gene: TRBV7-9
j_gene: TRBJ1-6
CDR3aa: CASSLKTGTGNSPLHF
CDR3nt: TGTGCCAGCAGCTTAAAGACCGGGACGGGGAATTCACCCCTCCACTTT

abundance: .
d_gene: .
v_gene: TRBV4-2
j_gene: TRBJ1-6
CDR3aa: CASSQSVNGGQLGSPLHF
CDR3nt: TGTGCCAGCAGCCAAAGTGTGAACGGAGGGCAATTAGGGTCACCCCTCCACTTT

abundance: .
d_gene: .
v_gene: TRBV20-1
j_gene: TRBJ1-4
CDR3aa: CSVRAGGRGEKLFF
CDR3nt: TGCAGTGTGCGCGCGGGGGGGCGAGGTGAAAAACTGTTTTTT

abundance: .
d_gene: .
v_gene: TRBV3-1
j_gene: TRBJ1-2
CDR3aa: CASSTPGANGYTF
CDR3nt: TGTGCCAGCAGCACCCCCGGGGCCAATGGCTACACCTTC

abundance: many
d_gene: .
v_gene: TRBV5-1
j_gene: TRBJ1-1
CDR3aa: CASSSPGMNTEAFF
CDR3nt: TGCGCCAGCAGCTCCCCCGGGATGAACACTGAAGCTTTCTTT

abundance: many
d_gene: .
v_gene: TRBV5-6
j_gene: TRBJ2-1
CDR3aa: CASSLISQAVNEQFF
CDR3nt: TGTGCCAGCAGCTTGATAAGCCAGGCGGTCAATGAGCAGTTCTTC

abundance: many
d_gene: .
v_gene: TRBV11-2
j_gene: TRBJ1-1
CDR3aa: CASRAPGLMVTEAFF
CDR3nt: TGTGCCAGCAGGGCGCCAGGGTTGATGGTTACTGAAGCTTTCTTT

abundance: .
d_gene: TRBD2
v_gene: TRBV20-1
j_gene: TRBJ2-1
CDR3aa: CSARASGANNEQFF
CDR3nt: TGCAGTGCTAGGGCTAGCGGGGCAAACAATGAGCAGTTCTTC

abundance: .
d_gene: .
v_gene: TRBV29-1
j_gene: TRBJ2-1
CDR3aa: CSGGPVDEQFF
CDR3nt: TGCAGCGGGGGGCCCGTCGATGAGCAGTTCTTC

abundance: many
d_gene: .
v_gene: TRBV20-1
j_gene: TRBJ1-1
CDR3aa: CSASWGKGEAFF
CDR3nt: TGCAGTGCTAGTTGGGGGAAGGGTGAAGCTTTCTTT

abundance: many
d_gene: .
v_gene: TRBV5-6
j_gene: TRBJ2-5
CDR3aa: CASSLMGGLGETQYF
CDR3nt: TGTGCCAGCAGCTTGATGGGGGGCCTGGGTGAGACCCAGTACTTC

abundance: .
d_gene: .
v_gene: TRBV20-1
j_gene: TRBJ2-1
CDR3aa: CSARDPDRNEQFF
CDR3nt: TGCAGTGCTAGAGACCCCGACCGAAATGAGCAGTTCTTC

abundance: many
d_gene: TRBD2
v_gene: TRBV12-3/TRBV12-4
j_gene: TRBJ2-1
CDR3aa: CASNGLASGGYNEQFF
CDR3nt: TGTGCCAGCAATGGGCTTGCTAGCGGGGGGTACAATGAGCAGTTCTTC

abundance: .
d_gene: .
v_gene: TRBV28
j_gene: TRBJ1-6
CDR3aa: CASSTYNSPLHF
CDR3nt: TGTGCCAGCAGTACCTATAATTCACCCCTCCACTTT

abundance: once
d_gene: TRBD1
v_gene: TRBV7-6
j_gene: TRBJ2-1
CDR3aa: CASSRPGQGTTYNEQFF
CDR3nt: TGTGCCAGCAGCCGCCCGGGACAGGGTACCACCTACAATGAGCAGTTCTTC

abundance: .
d_gene: .
v_gene: TRBV30
j_gene: TRBJ1-1
CDR3aa: CAWTTFPGHTEAFF
CDR3nt: TGTGCCTGGACAACCTTCCCGGGACACACTGAAGCTTTCTTT

abundance: .
d_gene: .
v_gene: TRBV9
j_gene: TRBJ2-3
CDR3aa: CASSVEGAPQDTQYF
CDR3nt: TGTGCCAGCAGCGTAGAGGGAGCCCCACAAGATACGCAGTATTTT

abundance: few
d_gene: .
v_gene: TRBV18
j_gene: TRBJ2-3
CDR3aa: CASSPPSTDTQYF
CDR3nt: TGTGCCAGCTCACCACCTAGCACAGATACGCAGTATTTT

abundance: .
d_gene: .
v_gene: TRBV7-2
j_gene: TRBJ2-3
CDR3aa: CASSQGIQRGTDTQYF
CDR3nt: TGTGCCAGCAGCCAGGGGATCCAGCGGGGCACAGATACGCAGTATTTT

abundance: few
d_gene: .
v_gene: TRBV11-3
j_gene: TRBJ2-7
CDR3aa: CASATGSSDEQYF
CDR3nt: TGTGCCAGCGCGACAGGGTCTAGCGACGAGCAGTACTTC

abundance: few
d_gene: .
v_gene: TRBV6-4
j_gene: TRBJ2-3
CDR3aa: CASSEGRDPDTQYF
CDR3nt: TGTGCCAGCAGTGAGGGACGGGACCCAGATACGCAGTATTTT

abundance: few
d_gene: .
v_gene: TRBV6-6
j_gene: TRBJ1-2
CDR3aa: CASSYEGHGYTF
CDR3nt: TGTGCCAGCAGTTACGAAGGCCATGGCTACACCTTC

abundance: .
d_gene: .
v_gene: TRBV12-3/TRBV12-4
j_gene: TRBJ1-1
CDR3aa: CASSLSPGEAFF
CDR3nt: TGTGCCAGCAGTCTCAGCCCAGGTGAAGCTTTCTTT

abundance: .
d_gene: .
v_gene: TRBV9
j_gene: TRBJ1-1
CDR3aa: CASSPGSVPGAMNTEAFF
CDR3nt: TGTGCCAGCAGCCCCGGGAGTGTCCCAGGGGCCATGAACACTGAAGCTTTCTTT

abundance: few
d_gene: TRBD1
v_gene: TRBV12-3/TRBV12-4
j_gene: TRBJ2-5
CDR3aa: CASSSLLGTGGRETQYF
CDR3nt: TGTGCCAGCAGCAGTCTTTTGGGGACAGGGGGTAGAGAGACCCAGTACTTC

abundance: many
d_gene: TRBD1
v_gene: TRBV20-1
j_gene: TRBJ2-3
CDR3aa: CSARDREDRGRRNTQYF
CDR3nt: TGCAGTGCTAGAGATCGGGAGGACAGGGGGCGCCGAAATACGCAGTATTTT

abundance: many
d_gene: TRBD2
v_gene: TRBV7-2
j_gene: TRBJ2-3
CDR3aa: CASSLSAGGLGIDTQYF
CDR3nt: TGTGCCAGCAGCTTATCTGCGGGGGGGCTCGGGATAGATACGCAGTATTTT

abundance: .
d_gene: .
v_gene: TRBV7-2
j_gene: TRBJ1-2
CDR3aa: CASSLVRSDYGYTF
CDR3nt: TGTGCCAGCAGCTTAGTCCGGAGCGACTATGGCTACACCTTC

abundance: many
d_gene: TRBD1
v_gene: TRBV6-6
j_gene: TRBJ1-5
CDR3aa: CASSSSSGTGGQPQHF
CDR3nt: TGTGCCAGCAGTTCTTCCTCCGGGACAGGGGGTCAGCCCCAGCATTTT

abundance: once
d_gene: TRBD1
v_gene: TRBV12-3/TRBV12-4
j_gene: TRBJ2-1
CDR3aa: CASSGDRAYNEQFF
CDR3nt: TGTGCCAGCAGCGGGGACAGGGCCTACAATGAGCAGTTCTTC

abundance: few
d_gene: .
v_gene: TRBV9
j_gene: TRBJ1-2
CDR3aa: CASSVRVGEDYGYTF
CDR3nt: TGTGCCAGCAGCGTACGGGTGGGTGAGGACTATGGCTACACCTTC

abundance: few
d_gene: .
v_gene: TRBV6-6
j_gene: TRBJ2-3
CDR3aa: CASSYDSVTDTQYF
CDR3nt: TGTGCCAGCAGTTACGATTCAGTCACAGATACGCAGTATTTT

abundance: .
d_gene: TRBD1
v_gene: TRBV10-2
j_gene: TRBJ2-2
CDR3aa: CATTGQGITGELFF
CDR3nt: TGCGCCACCACGGGACAGGGGATCACCGGGGAGCTGTTTTTT

abundance: few
d_gene: TRBD1
v_gene: TRBV11-1
j_gene: TRBJ1-1
CDR3aa: CASSFQGGNTEAFF
CDR3nt: TGTGCCAGCAGCTTCCAGGGGGGAAACACTGAAGCTTTCTTT

abundance: .
d_gene: TRBD1
v_gene: TRBV5-5
j_gene: TRBJ1-1
CDR3aa: CASSLSGTGLNTEVFF
CDR3nt: TGTGCCAGCAGCTTGAGTGGGACAGGCCTGAACACTGAAGTTTTCTTT

abundance: .
d_gene: .
v_gene: TRBV12-3/TRBV12-4
j_gene: TRBJ1-2
CDR3aa: CASSFTGDYGYTF
CDR3nt: TGTGCCAGCAGTTTTACGGGCGACTATGGCTACACCTTC

abundance: few
d_gene: .
v_gene: TRBV6-6
j_gene: TRBJ2-7
CDR3aa: CASSPGVYEQYF
CDR3nt: TGTGCCAGCAGCCCCGGCGTCTACGAGCAGTACTTC

abundance: few
d_gene: TRBD2
v_gene: TRBV9
j_gene: TRBJ2-5
CDR3aa: CASSVGTSGETQYF
CDR3nt: TGTGCCAGCAGCGTAGGGACTAGCGGAGAGACCCAGTACTTC

abundance: .
d_gene: TRBD1
v_gene: TRBV6-5
j_gene: TRBJ1-2
CDR3aa: CASSYDNRGPVGYTF
CDR3nt: TGTGCCAGCAGTTACGATAACAGGGGGCCCGTTGGCTACACCTTC

abundance: .
d_gene: TRBD2
v_gene: TRBV7-3
j_gene: TRBJ2-3
CDR3aa: CASSPRLAGGRDTQYF
CDR3nt: TGTGCCAGCAGCCCGCGACTAGCGGGGGGGCGGGATACGCAGTATTTT